This T cell receptor beta chain is from a study of blood T cell repertoires in COVID-19. Background on the study: Specimens from acute and convalescent COVID-19 originated in the United States, Italy and Spain.

As originally analysed: Scientists estimated how many nucleated cells there were by amplifying reference gene primers. TCRdb keeps only in-frame clones here, not all; method: immunoSEQ multiplex PCR. The V and J calls and clone size were taken over from that table, and D and trimming were inferred from the DNA. The table includes about 60,000 clones, around 90% detected once. The CDR3 is 15 residues long. Trimming cost V 1 base and J 2 bases, with 10 bases left between them. The V gene's germline CDR1 is SGDLS and CDR2 YYNGEE. This clone was detected only once. The gene calls are TRBV9 and TRBJ2-1; maybe TRBD2 (6 bases). Sequenced input: peripheral blood. The sequence was collected from a man between 60 and 70 years old with acute or convalescent COVID-19. CDR3 sequence (DNA): TGTGCCAGCAGCGTACGGGCGGGGACCTACAATGAGCAGTTCTTC. It codes for CASSVRAGTYNEQFF.